This T cell receptor (beta chain) was identified in a study of cytomegalovirus exposure and HLA in healthy donors (TCRdb year 2017). As for the study more broadly: An earlier analysis of 587 of the donors reported 276 Gb of sequence data and 95 million to 140 million unique TCR beta sequences obtained from approximately 180 million T cells. To decide whether each TCR beta V gene segment behaved as functional or pseudogenic, an earlier analysis of several hundred of the donors relied on high-throughput TCR beta sequencing. A later analysis re-analyzed previously published TCR beta repertoires from about 600 donors and added high-resolution HLA genotyping to study TCR occurrence patterns. Because of strong linkage in the cohort, roughly five DR-DQ haplotypes were treated as single units for association and clustering. Class I and class II HLA loci were covered by the typing at four-digit resolution. Genome-wide SNP genotypes for about 65% of the 666 donors were used in a later genetic analysis, which treated that subset as a discovery cohort. All discovery cohort repertoires had been generated on a single sequencing platform. The T cell repertoires of 550 to 850 subjects were profiled by immunosequencing and related to cytomegalovirus serostatus. The genetic ancestry cluster associated with self-reported Caucasian donors included 81% of the approximately 400 genotyped donors. The aim of the study was to test whether cataloging public T cell receptors could identify signatures of past pathogen exposure. Along with the approximately 700-subject first cohort, a separate validation cohort of 120 different subjects was used. On average, roughly 200,000 unique TCR beta nucleotide sequences were sequenced per donor among several hundred genotyped donors of the cohort, with roughly 18% of those sequences being non-productive. An early release that covered roughly 600 HLA-typed donors contained around 300 gigabases of sequencing data and tens of millions of unique TCR sequences. Rather than drawing on any new phenotypic data, the later analysis identified candidate immune exposures from TCR beta sequences and the way those sequences occurred across donors. Typing coverage varied by locus: roughly 620-640 donors for A, B, C, DRB1 and DQB1; roughly 510 for DQA1; over 600 for DPA1; approximately 470 for DPB1. Alongside the repertoire data, information on donor age, sex, ethnicity and CMV serostatus was compiled. To predict cytomegalovirus infection status, the study combined high-throughput TCR immunosequencing, statistical association of individual TCRs with disease status, and machine learning. Beyond this particular receptor, the publication reports: A later genetic analysis reported fewer N-insertions in productive TCRs among donors in an Asian-associated ancestry cluster than the roughly 700-donor mean. CMV serostatus was the only immune exposure information available for the cohort. This cohort had only TCR beta chains sequenced, and the lack of alpha or paired-chain data limited which features could be detected. In the study, roughly 160 TCR beta chains were listed as associated with cytomegalovirus. A group of highly shared sequence variants was considered likely to be a technical artifact of the sequencing pipeline. The presence/absence analyses assumed that sequencing depth was roughly uniform across donors, and that assumption may not be true. A later analysis associated about 16,000 TCR beta sequences with specific HLA alleles at a false discovery rate of 0.05. A further reported finding was that TCR beta sequences accurately predicted the HLA-A and HLA-B alleles for most subjects in the first cohort. In a later analysis, most CMV-associated TCR beta chains were found to appear HLA-restricted, with HLA associations seemingly driven largely by CMV exposure. HLA typing was unavailable for some donors at each locus, so association tests used only the typed subset. A later analysis found that HLA-associated TCR beta chains were more clonally expanded and had lower generation probabilities than equally common non-associated chains. In vitro tests confirmed that a few of the cytomegalovirus-associated TCR beta chains recognize cytomegalovirus antigens. The classifier was reported to diagnose cytomegalovirus status with high specificity and sensitivity in both the original cohort and the validation cohort. Because counts were too low, seventeen rarely observed V segments, including chromosome 9 orphons, were left out of the earlier analysis of 587 of the donors. V-gene and J-gene trimming of TCR beta chains was associated with a missense DCLRE1C variant in a later genetic analysis, and the association was replicated in an independent cohort. According to a later analysis, parvovirus B19, influenza, CMV and Epstein-Barr virus appeared linked to several top co-occurrence clusters. Most TCR sequences were observed very rarely across donors, whereas some public TCRs were present in many individuals. When HLA alleles, especially DR and DQ, strongly co-occurred, TCR associations were difficult to assign to individual alleles. In an earlier analysis of a few hundred of the donors, most TCR beta V segments were observed in productive rearrangements about 90% or about 30% of the time, broadly matching IMGT annotations. Linkage disequilibrium might explain the correlated functional status among segregating V segments, but an unknown experimental factor could not be ruled out. A later analysis found that TCR association rates varied across HLA loci, with DRB1 alleles showing the most associated TCRs and HLA-C alleles the fewest. According to the authors, the approach could potentially be generalized to other disease states and immunological phenotypes.

In total, roughly 710 healthy bone marrow donors made up the cohort. Cohort members were all nominally healthy when sampled, although unrecorded immune exposures were likely present. The donor tested CMV seropositive and was one of the 289 seropositive cohort members. Every donor gave a peripheral blood sample, and the peripheral blood mononuclear cells from that sample were used for TCR beta sequencing. The Qiagen DNeasy Blood Extraction Kit was used to extract genomic DNA from the blood cell samples. Receptor amplification or capture employed the immunoSEQ multiplex PCR assay. The multiplex PCR relied on a mix of 60 forward primers for TCR Vbeta segments and 13 reverse primers for TCR Jbeta segments. The CDR3 region of rearranged TCR beta genes was amplified from genomic DNA by a multiplex PCR assay. The Illumina HiSeq System was used to sequence the amplified TCR beta libraries as 87-base-pair reads. Turning to the authors' computational methods: A later analysis tallied tens of millions of unique TCR beta chains across the roughly 610 repertoires, and about 10 million of those chains were shared by two or more donors. Raw reads were error-corrected and collapsed into unique sequences by a nearest-neighbor algorithm in which closely related sequences were merged to remove PCR and sequencing errors. CDR3 sequences were aligned to IMGT reference sequences to assign V, D and J gene segments. For a sequence to be retained, at least a six-nucleotide match to both a V gene segment and a J gene segment was required. A rearrangement was called productive if the CDR3 had no stop codons and remained in frame with V and J, and every other rearrangement was called non-productive. Following IMGT convention, CDR3 was defined as the stretch from the second conserved V-encoded cysteine to the conserved J-encoded phenylalanine. Sequences without an unambiguous match to a single V gene segment were excluded from the earlier analysis of approximately 560 of the donors. An earlier analysis of 587 of the donors called V segments functional above 56.7% productive rearrangements and segregating when the between-donor standard deviation exceeded 5%. A statistical classification framework was developed to diagnose cytomegalovirus status using the catalog of TCR beta chain sequences. In a later analysis, V and J genes were assigned by comparing TCR nucleotide sequences against IMGT/GENE-DB human TR gene sequences. The TCRdist pipeline was used in a later analysis to assign CDR3 sequences and most-parsimonious VDJ recombination scenarios. A later analysis defined each TCR beta chain by its CDR3 amino acid sequence plus V-gene family, and excluded reads lacking a unique V-gene family. To address suspected cross-contamination and a sequencing artifact, a later analysis removed approximately 600 highly shared, low-generation-probability nucleotide sequences. For each public chain, a later analysis derived a clonal expansion index from normalized ranks of inferred template counts within each repertoire. In a later analysis, generation probabilities were computed using a VDJ recombination model fitted to out-of-frame rearrangements, and the results were checked against IGoR. Hypergeometric tests were used in a later analysis to score TCR-TCR, TCR-HLA and TCR-CMV co-occurrence, with a repertoire-size bias correction applied to the TCR pairs. To estimate false discovery rates, a later analysis permuted the HLA or CMV assignments 20 times. In a later analysis, co-occurring TCRs were grouped using DBSCAN, with TCRdist sequence similarity added in when clustering inside HLA-allele-positive subsets. Repertoires with fewer than 30,000 or more than 120,000 public chains were left out of co-occurrence clustering, as were roughly five repertoires with anomalous nucleotide sharing. TCRdb carries this immuneACCESS record with in-frame sequences only. Its versions omit some clonotypes, under half of them owing to an unresolved V gene in the studies checked, with the rest unexplained. V and J calls and clone size are copied from that table; D and trimming were computed from the DNA. This sample lists about 160,000 clones; around four fifths were detected once. The ten largest clones take up about 9.7% of the sample.

On this clone: Its antigen remains unidentified. Because the CDR3 is missing its conserved closing phenylalanine or tryptophan, this is likely a read error.

Sequences were obtained from PBMCs. The clonotype originates from a man aged 18-30 years in good health and CMV-seropositive.

The DNA is TGTGCCAGTAGTATCGGCAGGGGGTCCTATAATTCACCCCTCCACCTT. Its coded protein is CASSIGRGSYNSPLHL. The V and J segments used are TRBV19 and TRBJ1-6; 7 bases in between match TRBD1. Both ends counted, the CDR3 spans 16 residues. Only the CDR3 region is kept as DNA, spanning 48 bases read in frame from base 1. V is cut back by 3 bases and J by 1 base, with 3 bases in the junction unmatched. CDR1 and CDR2 were assigned from the germline V gene (reference sequence) as LNHDA and SQIVND.